This T cell receptor beta chain was retrieved from a study of blood T cell repertoires in COVID-19. Study summary: Specimens from acute and convalescent COVID-19 originated in the United States, Italy and Spain. T cells, B-cell-depleted T cells, or PBMCs supplied cDNA or gDNA.

The trim removed 4 bases at V and 1 base at J, leaving 1 base unmatched. This CDR3 is built from 14 residues. Germline assignment: CDR1 MGHRA and CDR2 YSYEKL. Authors' analysis steps: Estimation of nucleated cell counts relied on the amplification of reference gene primers. The repertoire was sequenced with immunoSEQ multiplex PCR; TCRdb's copy has only in-frame clones and lacks some. V and J calls plus clone size are reproduced from that table; the DNA served to infer D and trimming. Here the sample spans around 100,000 clones, roughly 84% being singletons. The sample consisted of peripheral blood. The clonotype comes from a human donor in a cohort sampled during active COVID-19. The chain links TRBV4-1 to TRBJ2-5; 9 bases are shared with TRBD1. CDR3 residues: CASSPDRGQETQYF. The CDR3, as DNA: TGCGCCAGCAGCCCGGACAGGGGCCAAGAGACCCAGTACTTC.